Listed below are T cell receptor beta chains from one sample, sequenced in a study of molecular identifiers for immune sequencing clone quantification. One entry per CDR3 protein, called by TCRdb with MiXCR from the PCR reads. In the table there are nearly 650,000 distinct CDR3 sequences, about 25% of which are singletons. The source material was naive CD8+ T cells from blood, with Jurkat cell RNA spiked in. The receptor source for this set is a human donor in good health. Some libraries in this study had Jurkat cell RNA spiked in. Each CDR3 is given with its conserved first and last residue. A D gene is named only where the DNA matches it firmly. The size entry is marked missing in some rows and otherwise reads once, few, many or a size class.

clone_size j_call d_call v_call cdr3_nt cdr3_aa
. TRBJ2-2 TRBD2 TRBV3-1 TGTGCCAGCAGCCAGCCCCCAGCAACTAGCGGGACCAACACCGGGGAGCTGTTTTTT CASSQPPATSGTNTGELFF
many TRBJ2-3 TRBD2 TRBV28 TGTGCCAGCGGGGGGGACCCCACAGATACGCAGTATTTT CASGGDPTDTQYF
. TRBJ1-1 . TRBV6-5 TGTGCCAGCAGTCCCACAGGGACCTCTGAAGCTTTCTTT CASSPTGTSEAFF
. TRBJ1-1 . TRBV19 TGTGCCAGTAGTATAGGTTTTTACGGGAACACTGAAGCTTTCTTT CASSIGFYGNTEAFF
few TRBJ2-3 TRBD2 TRBV27 TGTGCCAGCAGTTATGGCCCTTTCGATAGCGGGTACACAGATACGCAGTATTTT CASSYGPFDSGYTDTQYF
once TRBJ2-5 . TRBV4-3 TGCGCCAGCAGCCAGGGAACCGGGACCGCGTACCTAGAGACCCAGTACTTC CASSQGTGTAYLETQYF
few TRBJ2-1 . TRBV4-1 TGCGCCAGCAGCCAACTAGGGGGCAATGAGCAGTTCTTC CASSQLGGNEQFF
. TRBJ2-3 . TRBV2 TGTGCCAGCAGTGAATCACGGCTGTCCGGACTTCCCACAGATACGCAGTATTTT CASSESRLSGLPTDTQYF
many TRBJ2-7 TRBD1 TRBV28 TGTGCCAGCAGTTTCGTCAGGACAGGAGCCTACGAGCAGTACTTC CASSFVRTGAYEQYF
many TRBJ2-3 TRBD2 TRBV12-3/TRBV12-4 TGTGCCAGCAGTTCCACTATAGCGGGGGGGCCAAGAGATACGCAGTATTTT CASSSTIAGGPRDTQYF
many TRBJ2-3 . TRBV6-5 TGTGCCAGCAGTTACAAAGACTTCGTCACAGATACGCAGTATTTT CASSYKDFVTDTQYF
. TRBJ2-7 . TRBV11-2 TGTGCCAGCAGCTTCCAGTGGGGTGTTGATGTCCACGAGCAGTACTTC CASSFQWGVDVHEQYF
. TRBJ1-4 . TRBV3-1 TGTGCCAGCAGCCAAGACGCAGACAGTTTAAATGAAAAACTGTTTTTT CASSQDADSLNEKLFF
. TRBJ1-4 . TRBV25-1 TGTGCCAGCAGTGAGTCGGGCATTAATGAAAAACTGTTTTTT CASSESGINEKLFF
many TRBJ2-3 . TRBV7-2 TGTGCCAGCACCCCCTGGCGGGGACACACAGATACGCAGTATTTT CASTPWRGHTDTQYF
many TRBJ2-5 . TRBV28 TGTGCCAGCAGTCTATGGGTAGGACAGAAACAAGAGACCCAGTACTTC CASSLWVGQKQETQYF
. TRBJ2-1 TRBD2 TRBV5-3 TGTGCCAGCAGCTTTGGCGGGGGGGCTGGGAATGAGCAGTTCTTC CASSFGGGAGNEQFF
few TRBJ2-6 . TRBV4-1 TGCGCCAGCAGCCAAGAACCGGCTTTATCAGACTCTGGGGCCAACGTCCTGACTTTC CASSQEPALSDSGANVLTF
many TRBJ2-7 . TRBV30 TGTGCCTGGAGCCTGGTCTACGAGCAGTACTTC CAWSLVYEQYF
many TRBJ1-4 TRBD1 TRBV4-3 TGCGCCAGCAGCCAAGATTCGACAGGGGGCACTAATGAAAAACTGTTTTTT CASSQDSTGGTNEKLFF
few TRBJ1-1 . TRBV4-3 TGCGCCAGCAGCCAAGGTTCCGGGGGCCGGGGGACTGAAGCTTTCTTT CASSQGSGGRGTEAFF
many TRBJ2-7 . TRBV6-6 TGTGCCAGCAGTCTGATCACGGGATACGAGCAGTACTTC CASSLITGYEQYF
few TRBJ2-3 TRBD2 TRBV10-2 TGCGCCAGCAGTGCTGCACTAGCGGGAGATACGCAGTATTTT CASSAALAGDTQYF
few TRBJ1-5 TRBD1 TRBV6-2/TRBV6-3 TGTGCCAGCAGTTACTCCCCGACAGGGGGGGATCAGCCCCAGCATTTT CASSYSPTGGDQPQHF
many TRBJ1-1 TRBD1 TRBV12-3/TRBV12-4 TGTGCCAGCAGTTCGGGACAGAGAGGAGCTTTCTTT CASSSGQRGAFF
. TRBJ2-1 . TRBV9 TGTGCCAGCGGCGTGGGGGGCGGACCCAACAATGAGCAGTTCTTC CASGVGGGPNNEQFF
. TRBJ2-4 TRBD2 TRBV2 TGTGCCAGCAGTGAAGCAACGGGGGGGGTCAAAAACATTCAGTACTTC CASSEATGGVKNIQYF
few TRBJ2-7 TRBD2 TRBV7-9 TGTGCCAGCAGCTCCTCCTTAGCGGGAGGATCCTACGAGCAGTACTTC CASSSSLAGGSYEQYF
once TRBJ1-4 TRBD1 TRBV20-1 TGCAGTGCCTTGACAGGGGGGTATGAAAAACTGTTTTTT CSALTGGYEKLFF
many TRBJ2-7 . TRBV29-1 TGCAGCGCTAGAACAGGGTCGGGTTACGAGCAGTACTTC CSARTGSGYEQYF
few TRBJ2-7 TRBD1 TRBV12-3/TRBV12-4 TGTGCCAGCAGTTTGGGGACAGGGGCACTTGAGCAGTACTTC CASSLGTGALEQYF
many TRBJ2-7 . TRBV11-1 TGTGCCAGCAGCTTAGGCGGCTTCACCTACGAGCAGTACTTC CASSLGGFTYEQYF
few TRBJ2-7 TRBD2 TRBV4-2 TGTGCCAGCAGCCAAGTTACACTAGCGGAGCCCTACGAGCAGTACTTC CASSQVTLAEPYEQYF
. TRBJ2-7 . TRBV25-1 TGTTCCGTCGGGACAACCCTCGGATACGAGCAGTACTTC CSVGTTLGYEQYF
many TRBJ2-3 TRBD1 TRBV13 TGTGCCAGCAGCTCTGGGACAGGGATAGGAAATACGCAGTATTTT CASSSGTGIGNTQYF
few TRBJ1-6 . TRBV27 TGTGCCAGCAGTTTACGGGTAGTAGGTTCACCCCTCCACTTT CASSLRVVGSPLHF
many TRBJ1-1 . TRBV11-2 TGTGCCAGCAGCCCTCAGATTGGATATGAAGCTTTCTTT CASSPQIGYEAFF
. TRBJ1-1 TRBD1 TRBV6-5 TGTGCCAGCAGTTCCGGGACAGGGGTGAACATGAACACTGAAGCTTTCTTT CASSSGTGVNMNTEAFF
many TRBJ2-1 . TRBV7-2 TGTGCCAGTTTAAGGGGCCTGGGCGGTGAGCAGTTCTTC CASLRGLGGEQFF
. TRBJ2-1 . TRBV29-1 TGCAGCGTTGCCGGGGTTTACAATGAGCAGTTCTTC CSVAGVYNEQFF
many TRBJ2-3 TRBD1 TRBV2 TGTGCCAGCAGTGACCCCCAGGGGGTTTGGGGGCAGGATACGCAGTATTTT CASSDPQGVWGQDTQYF
few TRBJ2-2 TRBD2 TRBV7-9 TGTGCCAGTACCATAACCCGCAGCGGGGGGACCGGGGAGCTGTTTTTT CASTITRSGGTGELFF
many TRBJ2-5 . TRBV6-2/TRBV6-3 TGTGCCAGCAGCCCTGTAGGAACAGCCCAAGAGACCCAGTACTTC CASSPVGTAQETQYF
few TRBJ2-7 TRBD1 TRBV15 TGTGCCACGTCCGGGACAGGGGAATACGAGCAGTACTTC CATSGTGEYEQYF
few TRBJ1-5 . TRBV12-3/TRBV12-4 TGTGCCAGCAGTTTGACAGGTTTGGCGAGCAATCAGCCCCAGCATTTT CASSLTGLASNQPQHF
. TRBJ2-2 TRBD2 TRBV27 TGTGCCAGCAGTTTATTTACGGGGGGAAACACCGGGGAGCTGTTTTTT CASSLFTGGNTGELFF
. TRBJ2-6 . TRBV12-1 TGTGCCAGCAGCCAACGTTCCCGACTAGCGGGCCGCTCTGGGGCCAACGTCCTGACTTTC CASSQRSRLAGRSGANVLTF